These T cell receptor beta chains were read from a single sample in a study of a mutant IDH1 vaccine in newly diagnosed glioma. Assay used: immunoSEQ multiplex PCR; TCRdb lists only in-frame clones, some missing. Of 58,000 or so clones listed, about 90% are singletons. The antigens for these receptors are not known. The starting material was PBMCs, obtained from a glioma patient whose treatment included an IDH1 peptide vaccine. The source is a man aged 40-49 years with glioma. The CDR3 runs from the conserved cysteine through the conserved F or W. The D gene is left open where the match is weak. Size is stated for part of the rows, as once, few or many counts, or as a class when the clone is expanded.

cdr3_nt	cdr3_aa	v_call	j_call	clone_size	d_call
TGTGCCAGCAGCATTAACCAGGGGGCCCAAGAGACCCAGTACTTC	CASSINQGAQETQYF	TRBV7-2	TRBJ2-5	NA	TRBD1
TGTGCCAGCAGCCAACAGGGGGCGGACTCGAACACTGAAGCTTTCTTT	CASSQQGADSNTEAFF	TRBV13	TRBJ1-1	NA	TRBD1
TGTGCCAGCAGCCCTCAACGAGCTGAAGCTTTCTTT	CASSPQRAEAFF	TRBV7-2	TRBJ1-1	NA	NA
TGTGCCAGCAGCTTGAGGGGAACCGAGCAGTACTTC	CASSLRGTEQYF	TRBV5-8	TRBJ2-7	NA	NA
TGTGCCAGCAGCGTAGGGTTAGAGATGACAGATACGCAGTATTTT	CASSVGLEMTDTQYF	TRBV9	TRBJ2-3	few	NA
TGTGCCAGCAGTTACCAAGGATCTGGCTACACCTTC	CASSYQGSGYTF	TRBV6-5	TRBJ1-2	NA	NA
TGTGCCAGCAGCTTTGGGAGACGGAACACTGAAGCTTTCTTT	CASSFGRRNTEAFF	TRBV7-2	TRBJ1-1	NA	NA
TGTGCCAGCAGCCCCACCCTGGGGCTAGCGCCCTACGAGCAGTACTTC	CASSPTLGLAPYEQYF	TRBV7-2	TRBJ2-7	NA	NA
TGTGCCAGCAGCTCGCACGACAGGGGCTATGGCTACACCTTC	CASSSHDRGYGYTF	TRBV7-2	TRBJ1-2	few	TRBD1
TGTGCCAGCAGCATCCTAGCGGGAGATGAGCAGTTCTTC	CASSILAGDEQFF	TRBV5-4	TRBJ2-1	NA	TRBD2
TGTGCCAGCAGCTCGAATGCACAACAGGGGCAGTACTTC	CASSSNAQQGQYF	TRBV7-3	TRBJ2-7	NA	NA
TGTGCCAGCAGCGTAGAGTTGGCGGGAGCGAGCACAGATACGCAGTATTTT	CASSVELAGASTDTQYF	TRBV9	TRBJ2-3	NA	TRBD2
TGTGCCAGCAGTCGGGAACAGGGATTGGGAGGCTACACCTTC	CASSREQGLGGYTF	TRBV5-6	TRBJ1-2	NA	NA
TGTGCCAGCTCACCACGGCAGGGCCGCTCCTACGAGCAGTACTTC	CASSPRQGRSYEQYF	TRBV18	TRBJ2-7	NA	NA
TGTGCCAGCAGACCAGGGACTAGCGACGCCGGGGAGCTGTTTTTT	CASRPGTSDAGELFF	TRBV27	TRBJ2-2	NA	TRBD2
TGTGCCAGCAGTCGTGCCGAGTTCGCGAATAAGTATTTT	CASSRAEFANKYF	TRBV28	TRBJ2-3	NA	NA